One TCR beta chain is described in this entry. Its recognized antigen is unknown. One base away there is no much larger clone; base qualities are not given. TCRdb lists the instrument as Illumina HiSeq 2500. Quantitative 5'-RACE with molecular barcodes was the method used to prepare the TCR beta libraries. In the paper's pipeline: To identify disease-linked TCR variants, a new computational method was used, one built on a probabilistic model of VDJ rearrangement. TCRdb cleaned the public reads at Q25 with fastp, built clones with MiXCR and kept in-frame beta chains. Every distinct CDR3 protein forms one entry, paired with its most common genes and DNA. V and J calls and clone size were set by TCRdb, not the authors. A total of about 540,000 distinct CDR3 sequences appear in this sample, roughly 13% of them only once. In total, the top ten clones hold under 7.5% of the sample. These data are taken from a study of CD8 T cells in ankylosing spondylitis (dated by TCRdb to between 2016 and 2019). At the level of the whole study: To find TCR variants linked to disease, the study profiled T cell receptor beta repertoires in ankylosing spondylitis patients and healthy donors. In total, the full study cohort was made up of some 110 healthy donors and roughly 27 ankylosing spondylitis patients. Samples of peripheral blood were taken, and for ankylosing spondylitis patients, synovial fluid was collected as well.

The full study reports these points: A CD8+ phenotype was shown by the disease-linked clones, which were found at relatively low frequencies in peripheral blood. Blood from ankylosing spondylitis patients appeared to be characterized by a TCR beta motif made up of fewer than ten highly homologous amino acid variants. Some motif variants were previously reported in synovial fluid and blood of reactive arthritis patients, suggesting common disease-initiation mechanisms. The disease-linked clones were reported to be significantly enriched in matched synovial fluid samples from ankylosing spondylitis patients.

This TCR derives from a male donor with ankylosing spondylitis. Sequenced sample: blood, either unsorted or a sorted T cell fraction (not recorded which).

The CDR3 reads CASRKASGSIYEQYF. In nucleotides, the sequence is TGTGCCAGCAGAAAAGCTAGCGGGAGTATTTACGAGCAGTACTTC. The receptor chain draws on TRBV6-1 and TRBJ2-7; the junction holds 10 bases that match TRBD2. According to the germline V gene, CDR1 reads MNHNS and CDR2 reads SASEGT. The junction shows trimming of 6 bases on V and 4 bases on J, and the gene matches do not reach 9 bases of it. The CDR3 measures 15 amino acids from cysteine to phenylalanine. Only the CDR3 DNA stays, 45 bases, in frame from base 1.